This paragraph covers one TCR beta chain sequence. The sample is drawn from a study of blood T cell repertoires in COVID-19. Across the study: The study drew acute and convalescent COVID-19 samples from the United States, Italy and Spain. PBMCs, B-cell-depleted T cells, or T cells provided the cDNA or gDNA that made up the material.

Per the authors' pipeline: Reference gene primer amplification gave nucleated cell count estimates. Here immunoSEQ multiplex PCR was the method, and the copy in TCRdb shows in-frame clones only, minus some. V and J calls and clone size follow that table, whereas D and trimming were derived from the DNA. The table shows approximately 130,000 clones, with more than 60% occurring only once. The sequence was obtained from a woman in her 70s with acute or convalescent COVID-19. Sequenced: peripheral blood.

The CDR3 DNA follows: TGTGCCGTTAATCGGGGAGACCATGGCTACACCTTC. As protein: CAVNRGDHGYTF. The chain is built from TRBV10-3 and TRBJ1-2; D is undetermined. Germline-derived CDR1 and CDR2 are ENHRY and SYGVKD. Trimming left V 11 bases short and J 6 bases short, with 16 bases between. The CDR3 extends over 12 amino acids.